This T cell receptor (beta chain) was sequenced for a study of T cells of healthy individuals. Germline loops: CDR1 MDHEN, CDR2 SYDVKM. This CDR3 is 15 amino acids long. Trimming removed 5 bases at V and 6 bases at J, with 17 bases between. TCRdb called the 5' RACE reads again in MiXCR, with one record for every CDR3 protein. The sample comprises approximately 100,000 distinct CDR3 sequences, 17% of which are singletons, and 6% to 8% rests with the top ten. This clonotype has just a few counts. The sequence derives from a human donor in good health. V gene TRBV28 combines with J gene TRBJ1-5, with D possibly TRBD1 on 5 matching bases. CDR3 region: CASSPTWGNSQPQHF. The CDR3 DNA follows: TGTGCCAGCAGTCCGACTTGGGGGAATAGTCAGCCCCAGCATTTT.